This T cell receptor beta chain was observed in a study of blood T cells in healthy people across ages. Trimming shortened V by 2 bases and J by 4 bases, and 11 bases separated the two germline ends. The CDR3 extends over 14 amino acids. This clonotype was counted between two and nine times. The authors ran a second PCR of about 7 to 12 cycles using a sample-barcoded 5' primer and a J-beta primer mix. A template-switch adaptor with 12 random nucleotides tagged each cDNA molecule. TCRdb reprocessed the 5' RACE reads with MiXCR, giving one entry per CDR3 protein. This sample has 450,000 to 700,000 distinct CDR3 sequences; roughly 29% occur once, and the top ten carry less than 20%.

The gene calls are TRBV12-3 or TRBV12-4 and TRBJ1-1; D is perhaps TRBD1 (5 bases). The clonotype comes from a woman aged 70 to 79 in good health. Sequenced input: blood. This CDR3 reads CASSLQGGRTEAFF. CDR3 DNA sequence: TGTGCCAGCAGTTTACAGGGTGGGCGCACTGAAGCTTTCTTT.